Below are 30 T cell receptor beta chains sequenced from a single sample in a study of T cell repertoires in cytomegalovirus infection. TCRdb ran MiXCR on the reads and lists one entry per CDR3 protein. There are some 170,000 distinct CDR3 sequences in the sample; approximately 18% occur only once, and around 27% lies in the top ten. Specimen: CD8+ T cells from PBMCs. The receptors derive from a human donor in good health (CMV status not recorded). Some clones in this sample may be carry-over from other donors' samples.

The table lists this clonotype with a few counts. The CDR3 nucleotides read TGTGCCAGCAGTTTGGACACCTCCCTCTATAGCAATCAGCCCCAGCATTTT. This sequence encodes CASSLDTSLYSNQPQHF. The J gene is TRBJ1-5, the V gene TRBV28, with D perhaps TRBD1 (5 bases). V lost 3 bases, J lost 0 bases, and 15 bases lay in between. Germline V gene data show CDR1 as MDHEN and CDR2 as SYDVKM. The CDR3 consists of 17 residues.

This clonotype was observed a few times. V gene TRBV7-6 combines with J gene TRBJ2-2; D not certain. From germline, CDR1 is SGHVS and CDR2 FNYEAQ. The CDR3 covers 11 residues. Trimming removed 7 bases at V and 8 bases at J, with 8 bases between. In DNA form, the CDR3 reads TGTGCCAGCACCCATCAGGGGGAGCTGTTTTTT. Translation gives CASTHQGELFF.

The gene calls are TRBV28 and TRBJ2-7; 11 bases agree with TRBD1. Germline CDR1 is MDHEN and CDR2 is SYDVKM. The CDR3 sequence is 16 residues long. Trimming cost V 4 bases and J 4 bases; bases outside gene matches: 9. This CDR3 reads CASSYPGQGEPYEQYF. CDR3 in DNA: TGTGCCAGCAGTTACCCGGGACAGGGGGAGCCGTACGAGCAGTACTTC. The variable domain in full, completed from reference TRBV28 and TRBJ2-7, reads DVKVTQSSRYLVKRTGEKVFLECVQDMDHENMFWYRQDPGLGLRLIYFSYDVKMKEKGDIPEGYSVSREKKERFSLILESASTNQTSMYLCASSYPGQGEPYEQYFGPGTRLTVT.

This clonotype appeared a few times. V and J are TRBV7-9 and TRBJ2-2; D perhaps matches TRBD1 (6 bases). Germline lookup yields CDR1 SEHNR and CDR2 FQNEAQ (reference sequence). The CDR3 is 15 residues long. V was trimmed by 5 bases and J by 6 bases, leaving 16 bases between them. Here the CDR3 reads CASSLPRGQAGELFF. The CDR3 DNA reads TGTGCCAGCAGCCTTCCAAGGGGACAAGCCGGGGAGCTGTTTTTT. The variable domain in full, with the rest retrieved from reference TRBV7-9 and TRBJ2-2, is DTGVSQNPRHKITKRGQNVTFRCDPISEHNRLYWYRQTLGQGPEFLTYFQNEAQLEKSRLLSDRFSAERPKGSFSTLEIQRTEQGDSAMYLCASSLPRGQAGELFFGEGSRLTVL.

V is TRBV20-1 and J is TRBJ1-2; no clear D. The CDR3 spans 15 residues. V shed 2 bases and J shed 7 bases, with 20 bases lying between them. Germline CDR1 is DFQATT and CDR2 is SNEGSKA (reference sequence). The CDR3 nucleotides read TGCAGTGCTAGACCTAAGGCCCGTTCCTTCCCTGGCTACACCTTC. Translated, it gives CSARPKARSFPGYTF.

The CDR3 nucleotides are TGTGCCAGCAGCGCGGGGGATACTGAAGCTTTCTTT. Its translation is CASSAGDTEAFF. V usage is TRBV7-3 and J usage is TRBJ1-1; maybe TRBD1 (5 bases). CDR3 length: 12 amino acids. V lost 5 bases, J lost 5 bases, and 9 bases lay in between. The germline V gene encodes CDR1 SGHTA and CDR2 FQGTGA. The full variable domain, completed using reference TRBV7-3 and TRBJ1-1, is GAGVSQTPSNKVTEKGKYVELRCDPISGHTALYWYRQSLGQGPEFLIYFQGTGAADDSGLPNDRFFAVRPEGSVSTLKIQRTERGDSAVYLCASSAGDTEAFFGQGTRLTVV.

This rearrangement joins TRBV6-2 or TRBV6-3 to TRBJ1-5; D may be TRBD1 (5 bases). V dropped 4 bases and J dropped 0 bases, with 13 bases sitting between them. This CDR3 has 16 residues. Looked up from germline, CDR1 is MNHEY and CDR2 is SVGEGT. The CDR3 sequence is CASSSLRGLSNQPQHF. In nucleotides, the CDR3 is TGTGCCAGCAGTTCCCTTCGGGGACTTAGCAATCAGCCCCAGCATTTT.

J is TRBJ2-7 and V is TRBV6-2 or TRBV6-3; D is perhaps TRBD1 (5 bases). Germline loops: CDR1 MNHEY, CDR2 SVGEGT. V was pared by 7 bases and J by 2 bases, with 18 bases between. This CDR3 spans 15 amino acids. The CDR3 DNA follows: TGTGCCAGCACCTACGACAGAGAAATAACCTACGAGCAGTACTTC. Translation gives CASTYDREITYEQYF.

This clonotype was observed many times. The chain links TRBV7-9 to TRBJ1-1; 12 nucleotides match TRBD1. CDR3 length: 17 residues. V lost 0 bases, J lost 2 bases, and 4 bases stayed unmatched. CDR1 is SEHNR and CDR2 is FQNEAQ in the germline V gene (reference sequence). Written as DNA, the CDR3 is TGTGCCAGCAGCTTAGCGGGACAGGGGGCTCGTAACACTGAAGCTTTCTTT. It yields the protein CASSLAGQGARNTEAFF.

The gene calls are TRBV27 and TRBJ1-5; 8 nucleotides line up with TRBD1. CDR1 and CDR2 (germline): MNHEY, SMNVEV (reference sequence). Trimming at V came to 6 bases and at J to 6 bases, leaving 4 bases not matched to a gene. This CDR3 has 13 residues. CDR3 in DNA: TGTGCCAGCAGCCAGGGGGCCGGTCAGCCCCAGCATTTT. Translation: CASSQGAGQPQHF.

The J gene is TRBJ1-1, the V gene TRBV6-1; 8 bases map to TRBD1. The V gene's germline CDR1 is MNHNS and CDR2 SASEGT. The CDR3 extends over 17 amino acids. Germline trimming cut 5 bases from V and 5 bases from J; bases unmatched to any gene: 16. This CDR3 reads CASSLSHQPGGGTEAFF. The DNA of the CDR3 is TGTGCCAGCAGTCTTTCCCACCAGCCAGGGGGCGGGACTGAAGCTTTCTTT.

The rearrangement links TRBV7-2 to TRBJ1-2; D is undetermined. The CDR3 sequence is 11 residues long. Germline V CDR1 and CDR2: SGHTA, FQGNSA. V was pared by 5 bases and J by 8 bases, with 9 bases between. The DNA for the CDR3 is TGTGCCAGCAGCCATAAACCCGGCTACACCTTC. This gives the protein CASSHKPGYTF.

In this sample, this clonotype turned up a few times. V gene TRBV20-1 combines with J gene TRBJ2-7; 8 bases are a match to TRBD2. Trimming took 0 bases from V and 2 from J; bases not matched to a gene: 6. The germline V gene encodes CDR1 DFQATT and CDR2 SNEGSKA (reference sequence). This CDR3 comprises 15 residues. The CDR3: CSARDSGGATYEQYF. In nucleotides, the CDR3 is TGCAGTGCTAGAGACAGCGGGGGTGCTACCTACGAGCAGTACTTC.

The chain combines TRBV6-2 or TRBV6-3 with TRBJ2-2, with 10 positions matching TRBD2. The germline V gene encodes CDR1 MNHEY and CDR2 SVGEGT. This CDR3 is 18 amino acids long. V dropped 2 bases and J dropped 5; count of bases not matched to a gene: 11. In DNA form, the CDR3 reads TGTGCCAGCAGTTACCCTCCCCTAGCGGGGGCTACGACCGGGGAGCTGTTTTTT. This codes for CASSYPPLAGATTGELFF.

The V gene is TRBV28, the J gene TRBJ1-4; 7 nucleotides align to TRBD1. V lost 6 bases and J lost 4; bases outside the gene matches: 11. The CDR3 is 16 amino acids. CDR1 and CDR2 from the germline V gene are MDHEN and SYDVKM. In DNA form, the CDR3 reads TGTGCCAGCAGCCCCTCCCAGGGGGAGGATAATGAAAAACTGTTTTTT. Its translation: CASSPSQGEDNEKLFF.

The gene calls are TRBV7-2 and TRBJ2-7; 7 bases fit TRBD1. The CDR3 length is 14 residues. V was clipped by 5 bases and J by 0 bases; unmatched bases: 4. Germline values: CDR1 SGHTA, CDR2 FQGNSA. The CDR3 bases are TGTGCCAGCAGCACCCGGGACAGCTCCTACGAGCAGTACTTC. As protein: CASSTRDSSYEQYF.

This clonotype came up a few times. The rearrangement links TRBV28 to TRBJ2-1; TRBD2 matches at 8 bases. In germline, CDR1 is MDHEN, CDR2 SYDVKM. V lost 6 bases, J lost 8 bases, and 18 bases stayed unmatched. CDR3 size: 17 residues. The chain's CDR3 is CASSTLLLAERPYEQFF. The CDR3 DNA reads TGTGCCAGCAGCACCCTCCTACTAGCGGAGAGACCTTATGAGCAGTTCTTC.

The chain carries TRBV7-8 and TRBJ2-1; D might be TRBD2 (5 bases). Germline V gene lookup returns CDR1 SGHVS and CDR2 FQNEAQ. The CDR3 has 16 residues. The ends were cut back, 7 bases at V and 0 bases at J, with 16 bases in the middle. CDR3 residues: CASIRIEGSSYNEQFF. Here the CDR3 DNA reads TGTGCCAGCATCAGGATAGAGGGCAGCTCCTACAATGAGCAGTTCTTC.

This chain joins TRBV28 and TRBJ1-5; TRBD1 aligns across 9 bases. After removal of 6 bases from V and 2 bases from J, the junction contained 5 bases not matched to a gene. The CDR3 is made up of 15 amino acids. Germline V gene data show CDR1 as MDHEN and CDR2 as SYDVKM. CDR3 sequence: CASRLRDRGNQPQHF. The CDR3 DNA follows: TGTGCCAGCAGACTCCGGGACAGGGGCAATCAGCCCCAGCATTTT.

V is TRBV6-5 and J is TRBJ2-3; the D is unclear. This CDR3 has 18 amino acids. Trimming left V 6 bases short and J 1 base short, with 23 bases between. Germline CDR1 MNHEY, CDR2 SVGAGI. Here the CDR3 DNA reads TGTGCCAGCAGGCAGACACCGGGCCACTCCAAACGCACAGATACGCAGTATTTT. Encoded protein: CASRQTPGHSKRTDTQYF.

The rearrangement links TRBV20-1 to TRBJ2-4; D ambiguous. The V and J ends lost 6 bases and 7 bases respectively, with 10 bases between them. The germline V gene has CDR1 DFQATT and CDR2 SNEGSKA (reference sequence). CDR3 length: 11 amino acids. The CDR3 DNA is TGCAGTGCCTGGGTTGGGAACATTCAGTACTTC. Protein sequence: CSAWVGNIQYF.

This clonotype has just a few counts. The V call is TRBV6-5, the J call TRBJ2-1; TRBD1 matches 12 bases. V was pared by 4 bases and J by 3 bases, with 4 bases of the junction left unmatched. Germline lookup yields CDR1 MNHEY and CDR2 SVGAGI. This CDR3 has 16 amino acids. The CDR3 DNA follows: TGTGCCAGCAGTTCCCGGGACAGGGGGCTCTACAATGAGCAGTTCTTC. This encodes CASSSRDRGLYNEQFF.

This clonotype has just one count. The chain links TRBV7-2 to TRBJ2-7; D perhaps matches TRBD1 (5 bases). Germline V lookup: CDR1 SGHTA, CDR2 FQGNSA. V lost 6 bases and J lost 2, with 8 bases in between. CDR3 length: 12 residues. The CDR3 nucleotides read TGTGCCAGCAGTATAGGGGCCTACGAGCAGTACTTC. Encoded protein: CASSIGAYEQYF.

This clonotype was seen a handful of times. The chain joins TRBV6-2 or TRBV6-3 to TRBJ1-1; D might be TRBD1 (5 bases). The germline CDR1 and CDR2 sequences are MNHEY and SVGEGT. This CDR3 spans 14 amino acids. Trimming left V 2 bases short and J 1 base short, with 8 bases between. CDR3 in amino acids: CASSYRDGNTEAFF. CDR3 sequence (DNA): TGTGCCAGCAGTTACCGGGACGGGAACACTGAAGCTTTCTTT.

The chain recombines TRBV4-1 with TRBJ2-2, with D perhaps given as TRBD1 or TRBD2 (5 bases each). There are 17 residues in the CDR3. Between the trimmed V and J ends, which lost 1 base and 4 bases, there was a span of 16 bases. CDR1 is MGHRA, CDR2 YSYEKL, per germline. DNA of the CDR3: TGCGCCAGCAGCCAAGTTTACGGGGCGCTAGGCACCGGGGAGCTGTTTTTT. It specifies CASSQVYGALGTGELFF.

This clonotype was recorded many times. The chain employs TRBV7-8 and TRBJ1-2; 9 nucleotides agree with TRBD1. After removal of 1 base from V and 4 bases from J, the junction contained 7 bases not matched to a gene. Germline assignment: CDR1 SGHVS and CDR2 FQNEAQ. CDR3 size: 16 residues. The DNA for the CDR3 is TGTGCCAGCAGCTTAGGTTCACAGGGGGCTCTCTATGGCTACACCTTC. This sequence encodes CASSLGSQGALYGYTF.

This chain uses TRBV6-6 with TRBJ2-7; D not certain. CDR1 is MNHNY and CDR2 is SVGAGI in the germline V gene (reference sequence). The CDR3 totals 14 residues. V gave up 2 bases and J gave up 1 base, with 9 bases separating them. CDR3 loop: CASSYEATSYEQYF. The CDR3 coding sequence is TGTGCCAGCAGTTACGAAGCCACTTCCTACGAGCAGTACTTC.

J is TRBJ2-5 and V is TRBV11-2, with 12 positions matching TRBD1. This CDR3 contains 16 residues. CDR1 is SGHAT, CDR2 FQNNGV, per germline. The J segment lost 4 bases and the V segment lost 3 bases, leaving 6 bases of the junction unmatched. CDR3 sequence: CASSFAGTGGPETQYF. DNA for the CDR3: TGTGCCAGCAGCTTCGCCGGGACAGGGGGCCCAGAGACCCAGTACTTC.

The chain is built from TRBV11-2 and TRBJ2-1; D uncertain. The V end was cut by 5 bases, the J end by 7 bases, with 6 bases between. This CDR3 has 11 amino acids. The germline V gene has CDR1 SGHAT and CDR2 FQNNGV. CDR3 sequence reads: CASSLFNEQFF. CDR3 DNA: TGTGCCAGCAGCCTCTTTAATGAGCAGTTCTTC.

The J gene is TRBJ2-5, the V gene TRBV7-9, with D hard to call. V was pared by 11 bases and J by 1 base, with 11 bases between. CDR3 size: 12 residues. Germline values: CDR1 SEHNR, CDR2 FQNEAQ (reference sequence). The CDR3 DNA follows: TGTGCCGCCCAGGCCGTCCAAGAGACCCAGTACTTC. Protein: CAAQAVQETQYF.